A single sample gave rise to the 14 T cell receptor beta chains below, sequenced in a study of blood T cells in healthy people across ages. A second PCR, run for about 7 to 11 cycles, used a sample-barcoded 5' primer plus a J-beta primer mix. TCRdb redid the calling of the 5' RACE reads with MiXCR, one entry per CDR3 protein. The table shows 450,000 to 600,000 distinct CDR3 sequences, with about 27% occurring only once. The same data also contributed to another study, on T cells of mothers and their children.

The material sequenced was blood. All receptors derive from a boy between 2 and 10 years old in good health.

This chain joins TRBV21-1 and TRBJ1-5. TRBV21-1 constitutes a pseudogene. CDR3 size: 13 residues. CDR3 sequence reads: CASSNYGGQPQHF. The CDR3 DNA reads as TGTGCCAGCAGCAATTACGGCGGGCAGCCCCAGCATTTT.

This chain connects TRBV5-1 to TRBJ2-5; 10 bases fit TRBD2. V shed 2 bases, J shed 5 bases, and the junction held 18 bases outside the gene matches. The CDR3 runs to 19 residues. Germline V gene sequence: CDR1 SGHRS, CDR2 YFSETQ. CDR3 residues: CASSFPTRLAGEWQETQYF. The CDR3 DNA is TGCGCCAGCAGCTTCCCTACTCGTCTAGCGGGAGAGTGGCAGGAGACCCAGTACTTC.

The chain is built from TRBV12-3 or TRBV12-4 and TRBJ1-2; 9 bases match TRBD1. Losses at the gene ends were 4 bases for V and 9 bases for J; bases not matched to a gene: 12. The CDR3 covers 15 residues. Here the CDR3 DNA reads TGTGCCAGCAGTTACGGAGTCGGGACAGGGAATAGCTACACCTTC. It is translated as CASSYGVGTGNSYTF.

This rearrangement joins TRBV3-1 to TRBJ1-1; tentative D call: TRBD1 (5 bases). Looked up from germline, CDR1 is LGHDT and CDR2 is YNNKEL (reference sequence). Trimming took 7 bases from V and 4 from J, leaving 10 bases between them. The CDR3 is made up of 12 amino acids. DNA for the CDR3: TGTGCCAGCAACCACGGGACCACTGAAGCTTTCTTT. As protein: CASNHGTTEAFF. The full variable domain, in which reference TRBV3-1 and TRBJ1-1 provide the parts outside the CDR3, is DTAVSQTPKYLVTQMGNDKSIKCEQNLGHDTMYWYKQDSKKFLKIMFSYNNKELIINETVPNRFSPKSPDKAHLNLHINSLELGDSAVYFCASNHGTTEAFFGQGTRLTVV.

CDR3 amino acids: CASSRPGTGFTLSETEAFF. The CDR3 coding sequence is TGTGCCAGCAGCCGTCCCGGGACAGGGTTTACCTTGTCGGAGACTGAAGCTTTCTTT. The J gene is TRBJ1-1, the V gene TRBV6-2 or TRBV6-3, with 9 bases aligning to TRBD1. Germline CDR1 is MNHEY and CDR2 is SVGEGT. J gave up 5 bases and V 6 bases, and 22 bases lay outside the gene matches. The CDR3 sequence is 19 residues long.

Only a few counts were recorded for this clonotype. The conserved phenylalanine or tryptophan normally closing the CDR3 is absent here, so this likely arose from a read error. The V call is TRBV6-5, the J call TRBJ2-7, with no clear D. Germline values: CDR1 MNHEY, CDR2 SVGAGI. The CDR3 spans 11 residues. V shed 4 bases and J shed 2 bases, with 3 bases lying between them. CDR3 nucleotide sequence: TGTGCCAGCAGTTCAGCCTACGAGCAGTACTCC. This encodes CASSSAYEQYS.

The chain recombines TRBV3-1 with TRBJ2-5, with a possible D match to TRBD2 (6 bases). The last part of the DNA fits TRBJ2-7 better; the J call may be wrong. Germline CDR1 is LGHDT and CDR2 is YNNKEL (reference sequence). The CDR3 runs 15 residues. The CDR3 protein is CASSQDFGSSYEQYF. DNA of the CDR3: TGTGCCAGCAGCCAAGATTTCGGGAGCTCCTACGAGCAGTACTTC.

The V call is TRBV7-9, the J call TRBJ2-3, with TRBD2 matching over 12 bases. CDR1 SEHNR and CDR2 FQNEAQ come from the germline V gene (reference sequence). CDR3 size: 16 residues. Germline trimming cut 2 bases from V and 3 bases from J; bases unmatched to any gene: 3. The CDR3 nucleotides read TGTGCCAGCAGCTTAAGCGGGACTAGCGGGACAGATACGCAGTATTTT. Amino acids: CASSLSGTSGTDTQYF.

The chain employs TRBV4-1 and TRBJ2-1, with D possibly TRBD2 on 5 matching bases. V dropped 1 base and J dropped 8 bases, with 15 bases sitting between them. Germline assignment: CDR1 MGHRA and CDR2 YSYEKL. This CDR3 contains 15 residues. The CDR3 sequence: CASSQGMRAMDEQFF. As DNA, the CDR3 is TGCGCCAGCAGCCAAGGCATGAGGGCAATGGATGAGCAGTTCTTC.

The gene calls are TRBV2 and TRBJ2-5; 9 positions agree with TRBD2. This CDR3 has 15 residues. V dropped 5 bases and J dropped 5; count of bases not matched to a gene: 9. Germline lookup yields CDR1 SNHLY and CDR2 FYNNEI. This chain's CDR3 is CASSNGGGALETQYF. CDR3 coding DNA: TGTGCCAGCAGTAACGGCGGGGGGGCGTTGGAGACCCAGTACTTC.

V gene TRBV29-1 combines with J gene TRBJ2-5; TRBD1 matches 9 bases. The closer fit of TRBJ2-7 to the DNA end suggests the J call may be wrong. This CDR3 spans 13 amino acids. CDR1 and CDR2 from the germline V gene are SQVTM and ANQGSEA. CDR3 region: CSGGTGSSYEQYF. CDR3 DNA sequence: TGCAGCGGAGGGACAGGGAGCTCCTACGAGCAGTACTTC.

This clonotype appeared a few times. V usage is TRBV3-1 and J usage is TRBJ1-1; possible D gene TRBD1, 6 bases. Trimming removed 11 bases from V and 1 base from J, with 11 bases in between. Per germline, CDR1 LGHDT and CDR2 YNNKEL (reference sequence). The CDR3 consists of 12 residues. CDR3 region: CAVQGTNTEAFF. As DNA, the CDR3 is TGTGCCGTTCAGGGGACGAACACTGAAGCTTTCTTT.

This clonotype was picked up a small number of times. The chain combines TRBV11-2 with TRBJ2-1, with D possibly being TRBD1 (5 bases). Trimming removed 7 bases from V and 3 bases from J, with 16 bases in between. Germline CDR1 is SGHAT and CDR2 is FQNNGV. The CDR3 has 15 residues. CDR3: CASTPGLNLYNEQFF. The DNA of the CDR3 is TGTGCCAGCACCCCAGGGCTTAACCTCTACAATGAGCAGTTCTTC.

The chain links TRBV5-1 to TRBJ2-2; 8 nucleotides match TRBD1. Germline V gene lookup returns CDR1 SGHRS and CDR2 YFSETQ. The CDR3 consists of 15 residues. With 3 bases clipped from V and 5 bases from J, the junction kept 6 bases outside the gene matches. CDR3: CASSSAGGMTGELFF. The CDR3, as DNA: TGCGCCAGCAGCTCCGCAGGGGGCATGACCGGGGAGCTGTTTTTT.